What follows are 4 T cell receptor beta chains derived from one specimen sequenced in a study of blood T cell repertoires in COVID-19. Measured with immunoSEQ multiplex PCR; TCRdb has only the in-frame clones, and not every one. Here the sample spans about 42,000 clones, roughly 90% being singletons. Specimen: peripheral blood. Source of these receptors: a human donor in a cohort sampled during active COVID-19.

The chain carries TRBV2 and TRBJ1-1; D perhaps matches TRBD1 (5 bases). This CDR3 contains 13 residues. The ends were cut back, 6 bases at V and 2 bases at J, with 10 bases in the middle. Germline V gene data show CDR1 as SNHLY and CDR2 as FYNNEI. The chain's CDR3 is CASRGDSNTEAFF. The CDR3 bases are TGTGCCAGCAGAGGGGATTCCAACACTGAAGCTTTCTTT.

The V call is TRBV18, the J call TRBJ2-7, with D possibly matching TRBD1 (5 bases). Germline V CDR1 and CDR2: KGHSH, LQKENI. The CDR3 is 15 amino acids. V was pared by 0 bases and J by 6 bases, with 15 bases between. The CDR3 sequence: CASSPPGAGQGEQYF. The CDR3 region has the DNA TGTGCCAGCTCACCACCTGGGGCCGGGCAGGGCGAGCAGTACTTC. Full variable domain (remainder filled in from reference TRBV18 and TRBJ2-7): NAGVMQNPRHLVRRRGQEARLRCSPMKGHSHVYWYRQLPEEGLKFMVYLQKENIIDESGMPKERFSAEFPKEGPSILRIQQVVRGDSAAYFCASSPPGAGQGEQYFGPGTRLTVT.

CDR3 sequence: CASSENRGFYGYTF. In DNA form, the CDR3 reads TGTGCCAGCAGTGAAAACCGGGGGTTCTATGGCTACACCTTC. The chain recombines TRBV25-1 with TRBJ1-2, with D possibly being TRBD1 (5 bases). The CDR3 has 14 residues. Per the germline V gene, CDR1 is MGHDK and CDR2 is SYGVNS. V lost 2 bases and J lost 4, with 11 bases in between.

This chain connects TRBV5-6 to TRBJ1-2; weak D call: TRBD1 (6 bases). The germline CDR1 and CDR2 sequences are SGHDT and YYEEEE. The CDR3 length is 17 residues. V was trimmed by 3 bases and J by 5 bases, leaving 23 bases between them. The CDR3 nucleotides read TGTGCCAGCAGCTCGTGGGGCTGGGACATCCCAGGGTATGGCTACACCTTC. This codes for CASSSWGWDIPGYGYTF.